What follows is one TCR beta chain and its context. Its cognate antigen is unknown. These data come from a study of cytomegalovirus exposure and HLA in healthy donors. Whole-study findings and limits: Cytomegalovirus status was reportedly diagnosed by the classifier with high specificity and sensitivity.

In germline, CDR1 is GTSNPN, CDR2 SVGIG (reference sequence). This CDR3 comprises 13 residues. V lost 1 base and J 6 bases, leaving 13 bases between the germline ends. The protocol was immunoSEQ multiplex PCR, while the TCRdb copy is restricted to in-frame clones and leaves out a portion. The sample has 120,000 or so clones; 80% to 90% are singletons. The origin of this receptor is a woman aged 18-29 years in good health and CMV-seronegative. The chain employs TRBV30 and TRBJ2-7; TRBD1 is a possible D gene (5 bases). The sequenced sample consisted of PBMCs. CDR3 sequence reads: CAWSAQGYGEQYF. Written as DNA, the CDR3 is TGTGCCTGGAGTGCCCAGGGCTACGGCGAGCAGTACTTC.